This T cell receptor beta chain was profiled in a study of T cells in Graves' hyperthyroidism and ophthalmopathy. The length of the CDR3 is 16 residues. Germline V lookup: CDR1 SGHDT, CDR2 YYEEEE. The ends were cut back, 2 bases at V and 1 base at J, with 14 bases in the middle. Concerning this clonotype itself: Its antigen is still unknown.

Study-wide findings and caveats: From stable hyperthyroidism, ophthalmopathy was set apart by a 13 V-J model. In the blood, most expanded thyroid clonotypes above 0.001 appeared as well. Median prediction lead before ophthalmopathy onset was six to eight months with the model.

Diagnosing involved the use of clinical symptoms, serum thyroxine and TRAb, thyroid ultrasound and orbital computed tomography. From RNA transcripts, TCR beta CDR3 regions were amplified. HTBI primers were the set used in a first-round RT-PCR of the TCR CDR3. TCRdb reprocessed the multiplex PCR reads with MiXCR, giving one entry per CDR3 protein. The sample lists hundreds of thousands of distinct CDR3 sequences; 13% to 15% were seen once. This sequence was found in a young woman with Graves' hyperthyroidism. Sequencing was done on a sample of blood. The chain recombines TRBV5-6 with TRBJ2-3; D not resolved. CDR3 residues: CASSLRRAAGTDTQYF. The CDR3 DNA follows: TGTGCCAGCAGCTTAAGAAGGGCCGCGGGCACAGATACGCAGTATTTT.